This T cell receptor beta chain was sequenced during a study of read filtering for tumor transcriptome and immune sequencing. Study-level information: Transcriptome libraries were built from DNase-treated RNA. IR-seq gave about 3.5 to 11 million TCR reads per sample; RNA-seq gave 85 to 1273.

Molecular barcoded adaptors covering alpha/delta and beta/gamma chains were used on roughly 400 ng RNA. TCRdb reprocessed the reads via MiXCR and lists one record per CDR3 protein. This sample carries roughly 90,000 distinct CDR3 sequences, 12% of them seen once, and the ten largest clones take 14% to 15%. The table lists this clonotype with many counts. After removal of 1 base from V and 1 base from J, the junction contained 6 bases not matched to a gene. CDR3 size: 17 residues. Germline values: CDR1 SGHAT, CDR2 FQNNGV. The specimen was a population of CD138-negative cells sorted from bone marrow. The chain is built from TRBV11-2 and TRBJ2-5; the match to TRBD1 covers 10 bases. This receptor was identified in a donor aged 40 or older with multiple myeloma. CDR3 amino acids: CASSLVGTGALQETQYF. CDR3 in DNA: TGTGCCAGCAGCTTAGTCGGGACAGGGGCCCTCCAAGAGACCCAGTACTTC. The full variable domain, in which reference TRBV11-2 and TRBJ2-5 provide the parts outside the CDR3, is EAGVAQSPRYKIIEKRQSVAFWCNPISGHATLYWYQQILGQGPKLLIQFQNNGVVDDSQLPKDRFSAERLKGVDSTLKIQPAKLEDSAVYLCASSLVGTGALQETQYFGPGTRLLVL.